The present TCR beta chain was sequenced within a study of monozygotic twins with cystic fibrosis. V lost 3 bases and J 12 bases, leaving 16 bases between the germline ends. This CDR3 has 13 residues. Per germline, CDR1 SGHDT and CDR2 YYEEEE. Regarding the study as a whole: Age, concordance and disease severity did not associate with shared CDR3 numbers.

Worth noting for this clone: No antigen is known for it.

Here immunoSEQ multiplex PCR was the method, and the copy in TCRdb shows in-frame clones only, minus some. This table holds fewer than 30,000 clones, approximately 86% found once. The rearrangement joins TRBV5-6 to TRBJ1-5, with D possibly TRBD1 on 5 matching bases. The sample comprised blood. The source is a girl aged 2 to 9 with cystic fibrosis. The CDR3 coding sequence is TGTGCCAGCAGCTCCCTCAGGGTGGGGCTCCAGCATTTT. The encoded protein is CASSSLRVGLQHF. Full variable domain (rest looked up from reference TRBV5-6 and TRBJ1-5): DAGVTQSPTHLIKTRGQQVTLRCSPKSGHDTVSWYQQALGQGPQFIFQYYEEEERQRGNFPDRFSGHQFPNYSSELNVNALLLGDSALYLCASSSLRVGLQHFGDGTRLSIL.